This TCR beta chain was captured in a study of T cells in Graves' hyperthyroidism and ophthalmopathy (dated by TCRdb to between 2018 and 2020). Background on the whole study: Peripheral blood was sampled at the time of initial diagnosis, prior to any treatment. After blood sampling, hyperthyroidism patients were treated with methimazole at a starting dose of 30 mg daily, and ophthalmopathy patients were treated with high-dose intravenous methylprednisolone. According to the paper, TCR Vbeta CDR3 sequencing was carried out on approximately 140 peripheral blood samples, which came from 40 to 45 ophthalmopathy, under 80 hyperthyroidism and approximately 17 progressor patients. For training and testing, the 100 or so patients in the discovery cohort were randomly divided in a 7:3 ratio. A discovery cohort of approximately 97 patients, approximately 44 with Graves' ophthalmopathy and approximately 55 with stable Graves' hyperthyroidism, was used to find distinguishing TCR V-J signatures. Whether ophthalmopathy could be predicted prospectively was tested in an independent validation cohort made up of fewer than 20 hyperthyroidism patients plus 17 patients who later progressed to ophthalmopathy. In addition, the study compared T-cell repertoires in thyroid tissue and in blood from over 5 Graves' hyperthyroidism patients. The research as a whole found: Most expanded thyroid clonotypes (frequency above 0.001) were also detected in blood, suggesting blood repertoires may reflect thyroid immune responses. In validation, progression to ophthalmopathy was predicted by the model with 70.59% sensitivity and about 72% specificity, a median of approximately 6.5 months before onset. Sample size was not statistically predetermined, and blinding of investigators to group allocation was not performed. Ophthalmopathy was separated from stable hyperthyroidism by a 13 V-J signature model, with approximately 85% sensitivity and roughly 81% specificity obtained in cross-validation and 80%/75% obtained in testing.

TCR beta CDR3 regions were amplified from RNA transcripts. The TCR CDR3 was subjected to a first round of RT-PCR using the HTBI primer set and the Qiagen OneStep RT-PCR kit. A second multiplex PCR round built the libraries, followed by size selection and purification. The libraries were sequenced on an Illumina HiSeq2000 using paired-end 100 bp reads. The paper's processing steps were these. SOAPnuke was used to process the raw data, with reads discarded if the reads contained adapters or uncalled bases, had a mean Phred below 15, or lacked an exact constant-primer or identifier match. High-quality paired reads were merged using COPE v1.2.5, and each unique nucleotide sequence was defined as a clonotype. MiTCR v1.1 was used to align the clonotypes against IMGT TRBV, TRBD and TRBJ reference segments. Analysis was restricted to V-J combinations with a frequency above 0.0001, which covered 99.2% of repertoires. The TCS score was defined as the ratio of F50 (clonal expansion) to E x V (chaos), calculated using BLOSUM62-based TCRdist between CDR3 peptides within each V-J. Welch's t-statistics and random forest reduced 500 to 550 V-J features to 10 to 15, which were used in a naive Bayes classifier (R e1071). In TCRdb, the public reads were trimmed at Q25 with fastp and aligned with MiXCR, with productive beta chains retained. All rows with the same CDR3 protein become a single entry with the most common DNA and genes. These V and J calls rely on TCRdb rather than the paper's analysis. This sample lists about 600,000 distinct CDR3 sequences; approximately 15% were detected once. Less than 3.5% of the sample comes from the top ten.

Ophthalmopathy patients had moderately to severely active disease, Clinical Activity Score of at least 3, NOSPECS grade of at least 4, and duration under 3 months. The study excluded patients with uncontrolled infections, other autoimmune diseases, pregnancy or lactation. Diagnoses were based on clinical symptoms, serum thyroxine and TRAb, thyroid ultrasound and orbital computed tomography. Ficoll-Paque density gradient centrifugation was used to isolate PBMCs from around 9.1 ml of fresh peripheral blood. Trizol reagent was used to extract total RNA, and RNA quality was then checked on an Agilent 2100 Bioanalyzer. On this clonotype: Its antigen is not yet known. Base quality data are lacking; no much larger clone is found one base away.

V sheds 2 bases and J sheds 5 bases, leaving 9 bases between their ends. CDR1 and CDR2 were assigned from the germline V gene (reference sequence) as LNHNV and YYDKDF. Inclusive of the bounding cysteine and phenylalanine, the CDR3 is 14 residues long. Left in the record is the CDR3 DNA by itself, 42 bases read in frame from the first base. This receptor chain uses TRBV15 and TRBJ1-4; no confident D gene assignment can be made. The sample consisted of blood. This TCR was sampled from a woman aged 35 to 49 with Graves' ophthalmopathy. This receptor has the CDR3 CATSRRPRNEKLFF. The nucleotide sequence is TGTGCCACCAGCAGACGCCCCCGCAATGAAAAACTGTTTTTT.